These 9 T cell receptor beta chains share one sample of origin, sequenced in a study of blood T cell repertoires in COVID-19. Sequenced by immunoSEQ multiplex PCR; TCRdb stores in-frame clones only, minus some. The data hold approximately 32,000 clones, with about nine tenths observed a single time. Sequences were obtained from peripheral blood. Receptors were obtained from a man aged 55 to 70 with active COVID-19.

The gene calls are TRBV19 and TRBJ2-2; D is unresolved. Trimming left V 2 bases short and J 4 bases short, with 11 bases between. In germline, CDR1 is LNHDA, CDR2 SQIVND (reference sequence). The CDR3 runs 15 residues. CDR3 sequence (DNA): TGTGCCAGTAGTATATTGGGCGCTGGCACCGGGGAGCTGTTTTTT. This gives the protein CASSILGAGTGELFF.

V usage is TRBV27 and J usage is TRBJ2-5; 7 bases align to TRBD1. Germline lookup yields CDR1 MNHEY and CDR2 SMNVEV (reference sequence). The CDR3 sequence is 15 residues long. V gave up 3 bases and J gave up 3 bases; unmatched junction bases: 7. The CDR3 DNA follows: TGTGCCAGCAGTTTCGCCGGGACAGACAAAGAGACCCAGTACTTC. Protein: CASSFAGTDKETQYF.

The chain links TRBV18 to TRBJ1-2, with TRBD1 as a possible D gene (6 bases). CDR3 size: 16 residues. The germline gives CDR1 KGHSH, CDR2 LQKENI. Trimming shortened V by 6 bases and J by 6 bases, and 23 bases separated the two germline ends. The CDR3 DNA is TGTGCCAGCTCGTCCCTCCCTCCGGGACAAAAGAATGGCTACACCTTC. It translates to CASSSLPPGQKNGYTF.

Here the CDR3 DNA reads TGTGCCAGCAGCCAAGAGGAGGAGACCCAGTACTTC. It encodes CASSQEEETQYF. The chain employs TRBV7-9 and TRBJ2-5, with D unclear. Germline loops: CDR1 SEHNR, CDR2 FQNEAQ (reference sequence). This CDR3 is 12 amino acids long. V gave up 5 bases and J gave up 5 bases, with 9 bases separating them.

This sequence joins TRBV3-1 (or the pseudogene TRBV3-2) and TRBJ1-5, with D perhaps TRBD1 (6 bases). Germline V gene sequence: CDR1 LGHDT, CDR2 YNNKEL (reference sequence). The CDR3 is 17 amino acids. V lost 4 bases and J 0 bases, leaving 16 bases between the germline ends. Here the CDR3 reads CASSPPGGHNSNQPQHF. DNA for the CDR3: TGTGCCAGCAGCCCGCCTGGGGGACACAATAGCAATCAGCCCCAGCATTTT.

The V and J genes are TRBV5-4 and TRBJ2-1; D call uncertain. V lost 1 base and J lost 5, with 7 bases in between. Germline-derived CDR1 and CDR2 are SGHNT and YYREEE (reference sequence). This CDR3 spans 13 amino acids. The CDR3 sequence is CASSLPTNNEQFF. The CDR3 nucleotides are TGTGCCAGCAGCTTGCCTACTAACAATGAGCAGTTCTTC.

This chain connects TRBV4-3 to TRBJ2-1, with TRBD2 matching over 7 bases. The CDR3 has 15 amino acids. Germline V gives CDR1 LGHNA, CDR2 YSLEER. The V gene end was trimmed by 4 bases and the J gene end by 6 bases; junction bases not matched to a gene: 9. CDR3 region: CASSPSRTSVNEQFF. The CDR3 DNA reads as TGCGCCAGCAGCCCGAGCCGGACTAGTGTCAATGAGCAGTTCTTC.

This chain links TRBV6-6 with TRBJ1-2; weak D call: TRBD1 (6 bases). Trimming removed 6 bases from V and 8 bases from J, with 19 bases in between. Germline CDR1 and CDR2: MNHNY and SVGAGI (reference sequence). This CDR3 has 14 amino acids. For the CDR3, the DNA is TGTGCCAGCAGGGGACAAGGGGAGCTTGGGGGCTACACCTTC. Translation: CASRGQGELGGYTF.

The rearrangement joins TRBV5-5 to TRBJ1-4; TRBD1 might be the D (5 bases). The CDR3 sequence is 16 residues long. V shed 2 bases and J shed 4 bases, with 15 bases lying between them. Germline-derived CDR1 and CDR2 are SGHKS and YYEKEE (reference sequence). CDR3 protein: CASSFFGRGLNEKLFF. The CDR3 DNA sequence: TGTGCCAGCAGCTTTTTTGGGCGGGGCCTTAATGAAAAACTGTTTTTT.